One sample yielded the 15 T cell receptor beta chains listed below, sequenced in a study of T cells in tumors and immune-related adverse events. The repertoire was sequenced with immunoSEQ multiplex PCR; TCRdb's copy has only in-frame clones and lacks some. The table has several thousand clones, 85% to 95% seen once. The sequenced sample was lymph node tissue, obtained from a patient treated with anti-PD-1 therapy. The receptors were gathered from a female donor with metastatic renal cell carcinoma.

This clone was detected once. The chain carries TRBV10-3 and TRBJ2-1; TRBD2 matches at 13 bases. J was trimmed by 2 bases and V by 10 bases; bases with no gene match: 11. Germline V gene lookup returns CDR1 ENHRY and CDR2 SYGVKD. The CDR3 length is 17 residues. The CDR3 loop is CATRRTSGSSTYNEQFF. The CDR3 DNA reads as TGTGCCACCAGAAGGACTAGCGGGAGTTCAACCTACAATGAGCAGTTCTTC.

The chain couples TRBV10-3 to TRBJ1-1; D not resolved. Per germline, CDR1 ENHRY and CDR2 SYGVKD. The CDR3 extends over 13 amino acids. The V gene lost 2 bases and the J gene lost 1 base, with 5 bases spanning the gap. CDR3 nucleotides: TGTGCCATCAGTGAGAACAGGAACACTGAAGCTTTCTTT. The encoded protein is CAISENRNTEAFF.

The chain recombines TRBV5-1 with TRBJ2-1, with unresolved D. Germline CDR1 SGHRS, CDR2 YFSETQ. The CDR3 extends over 16 amino acids. V lost 2 bases to trimming and J lost 1 base, with 13 bases between them. CDR3 DNA sequence: TGCGCCAGCAGCTTTCGTCCGGCAGGATCCTACAATGAGCAGTTCTTC. It translates to CASSFRPAGSYNEQFF.

This clone has more than one count but fewer than ten. The rearrangement joins TRBV7-9 to TRBJ2-3; TRBD1 or TRBD2 may be the D gene (5 bases each). This CDR3 is 17 amino acids long. V lost 5 bases to trimming and J lost 4 bases, with 22 bases between them. CDR1 and CDR2 from the germline V gene are SEHNR and FQNEAQ (reference sequence). CDR3 nucleotides: TGTGCCAGCAGCCGAGCCGGGACCTCGTCCGGGGCAGATACGCAGTATTTT. It translates to CASSRAGTSSGADTQYF.

This chain links TRBV19 with TRBJ2-7; 16 positions agree with TRBD2. This CDR3 has 15 residues. Germline assignment: CDR1 LNHDA and CDR2 SQIVND (reference sequence). The ends lost 5 bases at V and 6 bases at J; junction bases unmatched: 4. CDR3 DNA: TGTGCCAGTAGTCCCGGGACTAGCGGGGGGGGCGAGCAGTACTTC. This encodes CASSPGTSGGGEQYF.

The V gene is TRBV11-2, the J gene TRBJ1-4, with D unclear. In germline, CDR1 is SGHAT, CDR2 FQNNGV. Trimming pared 11 bases from V and 7 bases from J, leaving 23 bases between. This CDR3 is built from 15 residues. CDR3 region: CAHKHHGPQAEKLFF. The CDR3 DNA is TGTGCCCACAAACACCACGGGCCCCAGGCTGAAAAACTGTTTTTT.

This clone showed up just a few times. The chain joins TRBV11-2 to TRBJ2-7; 7 positions agree with TRBD1. CDR1 SGHAT and CDR2 FQNNGV come from the germline V gene. After removal of 6 bases from V and 6 bases from J, the junction contained 11 bases not matched to a gene. CDR3 size: 14 residues. CDR3 in DNA: TGTGCCAGCAGTTGGACAGGCACGGTCGGCGAGCAGTACTTC. The encoded protein is CASSWTGTVGEQYF.

V usage is TRBV18 and J usage is TRBJ1-2; possibly TRBD1 for D (6 bases). CDR1 is KGHSH and CDR2 is LQKENI in the germline V gene. The CDR3 totals 17 residues. V lost 3 bases to trimming and J lost 8 bases, with 25 bases between them. CDR3 loop: CASSPFPPGGASGGYTF. The CDR3 nucleotides are TGTGCCAGCTCACCCTTCCCTCCGGGGGGCGCATCGGGAGGCTACACCTTC. Combining the CDR3 with reference TRBV18 and TRBJ1-2 gives the whole variable domain NAGVMQNPRHLVRRRGQEARLRCSPMKGHSHVYWYRQLPEEGLKFMVYLQKENIIDESGMPKERFSAEFPKEGPSILRIQQVVRGDSAAYFCASSPFPPGGASGGYTFGSGTRLTVV.

V gene TRBV6-1 combines with J gene TRBJ2-3, with D perhaps given as TRBD1 or TRBD2 (5 bases each). The germline CDR1 and CDR2 sequences are MNHNS and SASEGT. The CDR3 loop spans 15 amino acids. V was trimmed by 3 bases and J by 6 bases, leaving 16 bases between them. The CDR3 DNA follows: TGTGCCAGCAGTGAGTCCGGGGCACGGCGGGATACGCAGTATTTT. This encodes CASSESGARRDTQYF.

The CDR3 DNA sequence: TGCGCCAGCAGTGAGCTTAGCGCTACCTACGAGCAGTACTTC. Translated, it gives CASSELSATYEQYF. This sequence joins TRBV10-2 and TRBJ2-7, with TRBD2 as a possible D gene (5 bases). Trimming stripped 2 bases from V and 2 bases from J, with 10 bases between. The CDR3 contains 14 residues. The germline V gene encodes CDR1 WSHSY and CDR2 SAAADI.

V usage is TRBV11-2 and J usage is TRBJ2-5, with TRBD1 identical over 8 bases. Per germline, CDR1 SGHAT and CDR2 FQNNGV. V shed 10 bases, J shed 3 bases, and the junction held 7 bases outside the gene matches. The CDR3 consists of 13 residues. CDR3 sequence reads: CATRQGNKETQYF. The CDR3 region has the DNA TGTGCCACCCGACAGGGGAACAAAGAGACCCAGTACTTC. Complete variable domain (other parts from reference TRBV11-2 and TRBJ2-5): EAGVAQSPRYKIIEKRQSVAFWCNPISGHATLYWYQQILGQGPKLLIQFQNNGVVDDSQLPKDRFSAERLKGVDSTLKIQPAKLEDSAVYLCATRQGNKETQYFGPGTRLLVL.

This clone was seen once. The CDR3 loop reads CASSVGGLAGVTDTQYF. As DNA, the CDR3 is TGTGCCAGCAGCGTAGGGGGACTAGCGGGAGTCACAGATACGCAGTATTTT. The gene calls are TRBV9 and TRBJ2-3, with 14 bases that match TRBD2. Unmatched junction bases numbered 2, after V lost 0 bases and J lost 2 bases. The germline gives CDR1 SGDLS, CDR2 YYNGEE. This CDR3 is 17 amino acids long.

The rearrangement links TRBV30 to TRBJ1-1, with D unresolved. The CDR3 loop spans 14 amino acids. The V gene's germline CDR1 is GTSNPN and CDR2 SVGIG (reference sequence). V lost 4 bases and J 0 bases, leaving 12 bases between the germline ends. DNA of the CDR3: TGTGCCTGGAACTCCGGACGGATGAACACTGAAGCTTTCTTT. Protein product: CAWNSGRMNTEAFF. Together with reference TRBV30 and TRBJ1-1, the CDR3 gives the full variable domain: SQTIHQWPATLVQPVGSPLSLECTVEGTSNPNLYWYRQAAGRGLQLLFYSVGIGQISSEVPQNLSASRPQDRQFILSSKKLLLSDSGFYLCAWNSGRMNTEAFFGQGTRLTVV.

The chain uses TRBV7-9 and TRBJ2-1, with 8 bases lining up with TRBD1. The CDR3 length is 14 residues. Trimming took 5 bases from V and 3 from J; bases not matched to a gene: 3. Germline CDR1 SEHNR, CDR2 FQNEAQ (reference sequence). The CDR3 nucleotides read TGTGCCAGCAGCCCGGACAGGGTCTACAATGAGCAGTTCTTC. Translated: CASSPDRVYNEQFF.

The CDR3 DNA is TGTGCCAGCTCACCTTTAGGCGGGACAGGGGGGTACAATGAGCAGTTCTTC. It yields the protein CASSPLGGTGGYNEQFF. V is TRBV18 and J is TRBJ2-1, with 11 bases that match TRBD1. Germline CDR1 is KGHSH and CDR2 is LQKENI. This CDR3 has 17 amino acids. After removal of 3 bases from V and 4 bases from J, the junction contained 8 bases not matched to a gene.